The subject of this entry is one T cell receptor (beta chain). Its cognate antigen is unknown. One entry per CDR3 protein results from TCRdb running MiXCR on the 5' RACE reads. The table lists 1,800,000 or so distinct CDR3 sequences, around 29% of them singletons. This entry belongs to a study of identical twins. Study-wide points: When twins shared out-of-frame alpha sequences, those sequences had excess low generation probability. Excess twin sharing in beta out-of-frame sequences was weaker. Model-predicted out-of-frame TCR alpha sharing fell below observed values in monozygotic twins.

Trimming took off 2 bases at V and 1 base at J, with 8 bases between the two ends. The CDR3 consists of 14 residues. Germline V gene data show CDR1 as KGHSH and CDR2 as LQKENI. Only healthy Caucasians were included as donors. Sequencing input: cord blood. This TCR came from a newborn girl in good health. This chain joins TRBV18 and TRBJ2-5; D unclear. For the CDR3, the DNA is TGTGCCAGCTCACCAATCGGGTCCCAAGAGACCCAGTACTTC. It translates to CASSPIGSQETQYF. Filled out from reference TRBV18 and TRBJ2-5, the complete variable domain reads NAGVMQNPRHLVRRRGQEARLRCSPMKGHSHVYWYRQLPEEGLKFMVYLQKENIIDESGMPKERFSAEFPKEGPSILRIQQVVRGDSAAYFCASSPIGSQETQYFGPGTRLLVL.